The next 18 T cell receptor beta chains were all read from a single sample in a study of shared clonotypes between healthy human individuals (dated by TCRdb to 2020 to 2022). Library prep was done by the immunoSEQ multiplex PCR assay. As stored in TCRdb, this immuneACCESS dataset retains in-frame rearrangements with V and J assigned. A fraction of the clones does not appear; measured against another copy, unresolved V genes explain less than half of the discrepancy, and the remainder lacks a known reason. This sample holds 730,000 or so clones; about two thirds were observed only once. Around 2% of the sample comes from the top ten. The material sequenced was memory CD4+ T cells sorted from blood. Sample cell subset or site, as interpreted from the label and publication: CD45RA-negative fraction. These receptors were collected from a woman aged 25 to 39 in good health.

This clone was seen a handful of times. As DNA, the CDR3 is TGTGCCAGCAGTTCTTGGGGGACAGCGCAAGAGACCCAGTACTTC. The encoded protein is CASSSWGTAQETQYF. The chain uses TRBV6-5 and TRBJ2-5, with 7 bases matching TRBD1. Germline CDR1 and CDR2: MNHEY and SVGAGI. The CDR3 extends over 15 amino acids. V lost 4 bases and J lost 2; bases outside the gene matches: 7.

The sample holds one count of this clone. The CDR3 region is CASSPREANTGELFF. The CDR3, as DNA: TGTGCCAGCTCACCTAGGGAGGCGAACACCGGGGAGCTGTTTTTT. V is TRBV18 and J is TRBJ2-2; D perhaps matches TRBD2 (6 bases). Looked up from germline, CDR1 is KGHSH and CDR2 is LQKENI. The CDR3 extends over 15 amino acids. Trimming cost V 3 bases and J 0 bases, with 8 bases left between them.

This clone was detected only a few times. Other DNA sequences in this sample translate to the same CDR3. The rearrangement links TRBV5-1 to TRBJ2-5; D ambiguous. From germline, CDR1 is SGHRS and CDR2 YFSETQ. CDR3 length: 13 residues. V was trimmed by 4 bases and J by 5 bases, leaving 12 bases between them. The chain's CDR3 is CASSPGSGETQYF. CDR3 bases: TGCGCCAGCAGCCCTGGAAGTGGTGAGACCCAGTACTTC.

The gene calls are TRBV20-1 and TRBJ2-7; D is uncertain. Germline V lookup: CDR1 DFQATT, CDR2 SNEGSKA (reference sequence). This CDR3 has 11 amino acids. V was shortened by 3 bases and J by 2 bases, with 5 bases between the two germline ends. The chain's CDR3 is CSASDPYEQYF. DNA for the CDR3: TGCAGTGCTAGTGACCCCTACGAGCAGTACTTC.

DNA of the CDR3: TGCGCCAGCAGCCAAACCGACAGGGATGGGGCCGGGGAGCTGTTTTTT. Its protein product is CASSQTDRDGAGELFF. V usage is TRBV5-1 and J usage is TRBJ2-2; 7 nucleotides agree with TRBD1. Per the germline V gene, CDR1 is SGHRS and CDR2 is YFSETQ. The ends lost 4 bases at V and 6 bases at J; junction bases unmatched: 12. This CDR3 is built from 16 residues. Complete variable domain (other parts from reference TRBV5-1 and TRBJ2-2): KAGVTQTPRYLIKTRGQQVTLSCSPISGHRSVSWYQQTPGQGLQFLFEYFSETQRNKGNFPGRFSGRQFSNSRSEMNVSTLELGDSALYLCASSQTDRDGAGELFFGEGSRLTVL.

This chain links TRBV7-2 with TRBJ2-5; 11 nucleotides agree with TRBD2. Germline CDR1 SGHTA, CDR2 FQGNSA. V gave up 5 bases and J gave up 2 bases; unmatched junction bases: 4. This CDR3 has 15 amino acids. In nucleotides, the CDR3 is TGTGCCAGCAGCGCATTAGCGGGAGGGCAAGAGACCCAGTACTTC. It translates to CASSALAGGQETQYF.

This chain links TRBV28 with TRBJ2-3; a weak D match, TRBD1 (5 bases). The CDR3 contains 15 residues. From germline, CDR1 is MDHEN and CDR2 SYDVKM. V lost 2 bases and J lost 4, with 13 bases in between. As DNA, the CDR3 is TGTGCCAGCAGTTTAAGGCAGGGTGTAGCAGATACGCAGTATTTT. Amino acid sequence: CASSLRQGVADTQYF.

V and J are TRBV15 and TRBJ1-1; 12 bases fit TRBD1. Germline CDR1 and CDR2: LNHNV and YYDKDF (reference sequence). The CDR3 loop spans 14 amino acids. Unmatched junction bases numbered 2, after V lost 3 bases and J lost 6 bases. The CDR3 protein is CATSRGQGAAEAFF. In DNA form, the CDR3 reads TGTGCCACCAGCAGGGGACAGGGGGCTGCTGAAGCTTTCTTT.

The chain recombines TRBV6-1 with TRBJ2-5, with D tentatively TRBD1 (5 bases). The CDR3 spans 13 residues. Trimming stripped 0 bases from V and 4 bases from J, with 6 bases between. Looked up from germline, CDR1 is MNHNS and CDR2 is SASEGT. CDR3 DNA sequence: TGTGCCAGCAGTGAAGCAGGGGCAGAGACCCAGTACTTC. Translating it yields CASSEAGAETQYF.

The rearrangement uses TRBV7-6 and TRBJ1-4; D gene uncertain. In germline, CDR1 is SGHVS, CDR2 FNYEAQ. Trimming took 5 bases from V and 2 from J, leaving 12 bases between them. The CDR3 covers 15 residues. The CDR3 protein is CASSPRGDTNEKLFF. The DNA of the CDR3 is TGTGCCAGCAGCCCCCGGGGAGACACTAATGAAAAACTGTTTTTT.

The chain uses TRBV14 and TRBJ2-3; 9 nucleotides agree with TRBD1. CDR1 is SGHDN and CDR2 is FVKESK in the germline V gene. With V trimmed by 2 bases and J by 6 bases, 9 bases remained unmatched. The CDR3 has 16 residues. The CDR3 spells CASSQPPGQGSDTQYF. CDR3 coding DNA: TGTGCCAGCAGCCAACCTCCGGGACAGGGTTCCGATACGCAGTATTTT.

The chain recombines TRBV28 with TRBJ2-1; unclear D gene. Per germline, CDR1 MDHEN and CDR2 SYDVKM. The V and J ends lost 6 bases and 12 bases respectively, with 15 bases between them. CDR3 length: 12 residues. CDR3 protein: CASRDQISRQFF. CDR3 in DNA: TGTGCCAGCAGGGACCAAATCTCGAGGCAGTTCTTC.

There are a few counts of this clone. This rearrangement joins TRBV16 to TRBJ1-5; the match to TRBD1 covers 9 bases. The germline CDR1 and CDR2 sequences are KGHSY and FQNENV. This CDR3 region has 17 residues. J gave up 2 bases and V 6 bases, and 11 bases lay outside the gene matches. The DNA of the CDR3 is TGTGCCAGCAGACCTTTGACAGGGGGGCTAGGCAATCAGCCCCAGCATTTT. The encoded protein is CASRPLTGGLGNQPQHF. Based on the CDR3 plus reference TRBV16 and TRBJ1-5, the full variable domain is GEEVAQTPKHLVRGEGQKAKLYCAPIKGHSYVFWYQQVLKNEFKFLISFQNENVFDETGMPKERFSAKCLPNSPCSLEIQATKLEDSAVYFCASRPLTGGLGNQPQHFGDGTRLSIL.

This chain uses TRBV29-1 with TRBJ1-2; weak D call: TRBD1 (5 bases). The V gene's germline CDR1 is SQVTM and CDR2 ANQGSEA. V shed 2 bases and J shed 5 bases, with 9 bases lying between them. The CDR3 runs 12 residues. CDR3 DNA sequence: TGCAGCGTTGAATGGGCAGGGTATGGCTACACCTTC. It specifies CSVEWAGYGYTF.

In its sample, this clone was seen once. This chain connects TRBV7-2 to TRBJ2-7; 9 bases map to TRBD1. The CDR3 has 16 amino acids. Unmatched junction bases numbered 15, after V lost 5 bases and J lost 7 bases. CDR1 is SGHTA and CDR2 is FQGNSA in the germline V gene. The CDR3 nucleotides are TGTGCCAGCAGCCGTAAGACAACAGGGGGCGCGGGGGAGCAGTACTTC. It encodes CASSRKTTGGAGEQYF.

The chain employs TRBV28 and TRBJ2-1; 9 nucleotides agree with TRBD2. After removal of 7 bases from V and 4 bases from J, the junction contained 5 bases not matched to a gene. This CDR3 region has 14 residues. Germline CDR1 MDHEN, CDR2 SYDVKM. The CDR3 DNA sequence: TGTGCCAGCATTAGCGGGAGTAGGTACAATGAGCAGTTCTTC. Its protein is CASISGSRYNEQFF.

This clone was found once. Here the CDR3 reads CASSSRTGGSSSTDTQYF. The DNA for the CDR3 is TGTGCCAGCAGCTCAAGGACTGGCGGGAGCTCTAGCACAGATACGCAGTATTTT. The chain couples TRBV5-6 to TRBJ2-3; 7 bases line up with TRBD2. Germline CDR1 reads SGHDT; CDR2 reads YYEEEE. V shed 3 bases and J 0 bases; nucleotides not matched to a gene: 13. The CDR3 is 18 residues long.

On this clone: At the DNA level, this CDR3 is encoded by other sequences in the same sample as well. The chain couples TRBV27 to TRBJ1-1, with D possibly TRBD1 on 5 matching bases. CDR1 is MNHEY, CDR2 SMNVEV, per germline (reference sequence). V lost 2 bases, J lost 1 base, and 5 bases lay in between. This CDR3 has 13 residues. For the CDR3, the DNA is TGTGCCAGCAGTTTAGACAGGAACACTGAAGCTTTCTTT. It codes for CASSLDRNTEAFF.